The 14 T cell receptor beta chains below come from one sample, sequenced in a study of blood T cell repertoires in COVID-19. Repertoires were generated with immunoSEQ multiplex PCR, while TCRdb's copy carries only in-frame clones and drops some. The sample shows some 54,000 clones, about 83% of them seen only once. The material sequenced was peripheral blood. The receptors originated from a man aged 65 to 85 with active COVID-19.

The chain joins TRBV4-3 to TRBJ2-7; TRBD2 aligns across 7 bases. The CDR3 sequence is 15 residues long. V lost 3 bases and J lost 1; bases outside the gene matches: 6. CDR1 LGHNA and CDR2 YSLEER come from the germline V gene. CDR3 DNA: TGCGCCAGCAGCCACCAAACCGGGGGGTCCTACGAGCAGTACTTC. It encodes CASSHQTGGSYEQYF.

This chain joins TRBV9 and TRBJ1-2, with a possible D match to TRBD1 (6 bases). Germline assignment: CDR1 SGDLS and CDR2 YYNGEE. Deletions cut 4 bases from V and 4 bases from J, with 20 bases between. The CDR3 extends over 16 amino acids. CDR3 in DNA: TGTGCCAGCAGCACTAGACAAACAGGGTTGGGCTATGGCTACACCTTC. Protein: CASSTRQTGLGYGYTF.

The chain has TRBV7-3 and TRBJ1-3; the D is unclear. This CDR3 comprises 13 residues. Trimming took off 5 bases at V and 4 bases at J, with 9 bases between the two ends. CDR1 SGHTA and CDR2 FQGTGA come from the germline V gene. CDR3 coding DNA: TGTGCCAGCAGCCCCGAAGCAGGAAACACCATATATTTT. Its translation: CASSPEAGNTIYF.

The chain recombines TRBV27 with TRBJ2-1; 11 bases are shared with TRBD2. The CDR3 has 16 residues. Germline loops: CDR1 MNHEY, CDR2 SMNVEV (reference sequence). V was clipped by 0 bases and J by 7 bases; unmatched bases: 5. CDR3 residues: CASSLSRLAGYNEQFF. The CDR3 nucleotides read TGTGCCAGCAGTTTATCTAGACTAGCGGGATATAATGAGCAGTTCTTC.

The genes are TRBV20-1 and TRBJ1-4; 7 bases agree with TRBD1. Germline V gene lookup returns CDR1 DFQATT and CDR2 SNEGSKA (reference sequence). Trimming took 4 bases from V and 1 from J; bases not matched to a gene: 6. The CDR3 is 15 residues long. The DNA for the CDR3 is TGCAGTGCTACTGACAGGGAAGGAACTAATGAAAAACTGTTTTTT. It translates to CSATDREGTNEKLFF.

The V gene is TRBV5-1, the J gene TRBJ2-3, with D perhaps TRBD2 (5 bases). Germline V gene sequence: CDR1 SGHRS, CDR2 YFSETQ. Trimming shortened V by 0 bases and J by 5 bases, and 22 bases separated the two germline ends. The CDR3 consists of 18 residues. The CDR3 spells CASSLALIGVLVRDTQYF. CDR3 DNA sequence: TGCGCCAGCAGCTTGGCCCTAATCGGGGTATTGGTCAGAGATACGCAGTATTTT.

V usage is TRBV4-3 and J usage is TRBJ2-7, with D unclear. Trimming stripped 0 bases from V and 2 bases from J, with 14 bases between. The germline gives CDR1 LGHNA, CDR2 YSLEER. The CDR3 covers 16 residues. CDR3 protein: CASSQEWSTLTYEQYF. CDR3 bases: TGCGCCAGCAGCCAAGAATGGAGTACCCTTACCTACGAGCAGTACTTC.

The chain couples TRBV11-2 to TRBJ1-2, with a tentative D call TRBD1 (5 bases). V was cut by 4 bases and J by 7 bases, with 16 bases left in between. The CDR3 covers 14 residues. Germline loops: CDR1 SGHAT, CDR2 FQNNGV. The CDR3 sequence: CASSSLVRGGGYTF. The CDR3 DNA reads TGTGCCAGCAGCTCCCTCGTGAGGGGAGGTGGCTACACCTTC.

CDR3 in DNA: TGTGCCTGGAGTAGGGACATGTCCCAGCATTTT. Its protein is CAWSRDMSQHF. The V and J genes are TRBV30 and TRBJ1-5; D perhaps matches TRBD1 (6 bases). V dropped 2 bases and J dropped 11 bases, with 10 bases sitting between them. CDR1 is GTSNPN, CDR2 SVGIG, per germline (reference sequence). The CDR3 runs 11 residues.

The chain carries TRBV5-6 and TRBJ1-1; perhaps TRBD1 as D (5 bases). V gave up 1 base and J gave up 0 bases, with 10 bases separating them. Germline V CDR1 and CDR2: SGHDT, YYEEEE. The CDR3 extends over 15 amino acids. The CDR3 nucleotides are TGTGCCAGCAGCTTGATCAGGGCTTTGAACACTGAAGCTTTCTTT. It encodes CASSLIRALNTEAFF. The entire variable domain, with the rest obtained from reference TRBV5-6 and TRBJ1-1, is as follows: DAGVTQSPTHLIKTRGQQVTLRCSPKSGHDTVSWYQQALGQGPQFIFQYYEEEERQRGNFPDRFSGHQFPNYSSELNVNALLLGDSALYLCASSLIRALNTEAFFGQGTRLTVV.

The V call is TRBV6-5, the J call TRBJ2-3; 7 positions agree with TRBD2. This CDR3 has 15 amino acids. Germline V CDR1 and CDR2: MNHEY, SVGAGI. V was pared by 8 bases and J by 2 bases, with 10 bases of the junction left unmatched. As DNA, the CDR3 is TGTGCCAGCGCCCGTACAGCGGGGTACACAGATACGCAGTATTTT. As protein: CASARTAGYTDTQYF.

V and J are TRBV19 and TRBJ2-3, with 11 bases lining up with TRBD1. The ends lost 9 bases at V and 6 bases at J; junction bases unmatched: 5. The CDR3 spans 13 residues. Germline lookup yields CDR1 LNHDA and CDR2 SQIVND (reference sequence). CDR3 residues: CASGTGGPDTQYF. CDR3 bases: TGTGCCAGCGGGACAGGGGGTCCGGATACGCAGTATTTT.

The chain carries TRBV9 and TRBJ1-1; 8 nucleotides line up with TRBD1. The CDR3 consists of 16 residues. Trimming cost V 0 bases and J 6 bases; bases outside gene matches: 10. The germline V gene has CDR1 SGDLS and CDR2 YYNGEE. CDR3 in amino acids: CASSVAEGRGQSEAFF. The CDR3 region has the DNA TGTGCCAGCAGCGTAGCGGAGGGCAGGGGGCAGTCTGAAGCTTTCTTT.

The chain recombines TRBV18 with TRBJ2-7, with D possibly being TRBD1 (6 bases). CDR3 length: 14 amino acids. Germline CDR1 is KGHSH and CDR2 is LQKENI. Trimming took 2 bases from V and 2 from J, leaving 10 bases between them. The CDR3 is CASSPGTLTYEQYF. The CDR3 bases are TGTGCCAGCTCACCAGGGACACTTACCTACGAGCAGTACTTC.